Listed here are 2 T cell receptor beta chains from one sample, sequenced in a study of PD-1 and CTLA-4 blockade in melanoma. TCRdb keeps only in-frame clones here, not all; method: immunoSEQ multiplex PCR. The sample has 30,000 or so clones; approximately 90% are singletons. Sequenced material: CD8+ T cells from peripheral blood, taken from a patient given anti-PD-1 treatment. All receptors come from a human donor with melanoma.

The chain employs TRBV19 and TRBJ2-5; no reliable D call. The CDR3 sequence is 14 residues long. Germline V lookup: CDR1 LNHDA, CDR2 SQIVND (reference sequence). V lost 5 bases and J lost 0, with 10 bases in between. The DNA of the CDR3 is TGTGCCAGTAGTCCCCGACGGTACCAAGAGACCCAGTACTTC. This sequence encodes CASSPRRYQETQYF.

This rearrangement joins TRBV11-2 to TRBJ2-2; no firm D call. CDR3 length equals 17 residues. Trimming removed 1 base at V and 7 bases at J, with 19 bases between. Germline-derived CDR1 and CDR2 are SGHAT and FQNNGV. The CDR3 spells CASSLGGERTDHGELFF. CDR3 nucleotides: TGTGCCAGCAGCTTAGGCGGCGAGAGAACCGACCACGGGGAGCTGTTTTTT. The whole variable domain, remainder taken from reference TRBV11-2 and TRBJ2-2, is EAGVAQSPRYKIIEKRQSVAFWCNPISGHATLYWYQQILGQGPKLLIQFQNNGVVDDSQLPKDRFSAERLKGVDSTLKIQPAKLEDSAVYLCASSLGGERTDHGELFFGEGSRLTVL.